This T cell receptor (beta chain) stems from a study of cytomegalovirus exposure and HLA in healthy donors. Findings and caveats of the study: Exclusion as indistinguishable affected some V segments, including TRBV6-2 and TRBV6-3. Later on, an analysis found that several of the most significant clusters appeared to be linked to common viral pathogens, which included parvovirus B19. TCR beta V segments were, for the most part, productive about 87% or about 30% of the time in an earlier analysis.

This clone was seen just once. Its antigen is currently unknown. Both 60 Vbeta primers and 13 Jbeta primers went into the PCR. Some clones are missing from TCRdb's copy, which holds only in-frame ones; the method was immunoSEQ multiplex PCR. The top ten clones hold roughly 2.9% of a sample with about 140,000 clones, approximately 79% of them seen once. The donors (healthy individuals) were bone marrow donors. Trimming took 5 bases from V and 2 from J, leaving 9 bases between them. The CDR3 is made up of 14 amino acids. Germline CDR1 reads SGHTA; CDR2 reads FQGNSA. Sample: PBMCs. This TCR came from a woman aged 25 to 45 in good health and CMV-seronegative. The J gene is TRBJ2-2, the V gene TRBV7-2; D gene unclear. The CDR3 here is CASSTGRNTGELFF. Here the CDR3 DNA reads TGTGCCAGCAGCACGGGTCGAAACACCGGGGAGCTGTTTTTT. Supplemented by reference TRBV7-2 and TRBJ2-2, the full variable domain reads GAGVSQSPSNKVTEKGKDVELRCDPISGHTALYWYRQSLGQGLEFLIYFQGNSAPDKSGLPSDRFSAERTGGSVSTLTIQRTQQEDSAVYLCASSTGRNTGELFFGEGSRLTVL.